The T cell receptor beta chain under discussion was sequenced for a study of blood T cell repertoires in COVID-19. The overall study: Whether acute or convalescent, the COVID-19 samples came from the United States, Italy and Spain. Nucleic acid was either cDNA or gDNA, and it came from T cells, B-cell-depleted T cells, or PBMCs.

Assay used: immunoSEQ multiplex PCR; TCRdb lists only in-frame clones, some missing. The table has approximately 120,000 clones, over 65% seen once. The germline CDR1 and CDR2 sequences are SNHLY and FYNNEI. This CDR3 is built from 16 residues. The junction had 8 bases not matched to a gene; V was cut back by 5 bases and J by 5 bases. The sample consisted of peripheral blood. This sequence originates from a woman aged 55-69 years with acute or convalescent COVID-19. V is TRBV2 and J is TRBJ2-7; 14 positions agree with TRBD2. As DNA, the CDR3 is TGTGCCAGCAGTACGGGACTAGCGGGAGCTTTCAACGAGCAGTACTTC. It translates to CASSTGLAGAFNEQYF.